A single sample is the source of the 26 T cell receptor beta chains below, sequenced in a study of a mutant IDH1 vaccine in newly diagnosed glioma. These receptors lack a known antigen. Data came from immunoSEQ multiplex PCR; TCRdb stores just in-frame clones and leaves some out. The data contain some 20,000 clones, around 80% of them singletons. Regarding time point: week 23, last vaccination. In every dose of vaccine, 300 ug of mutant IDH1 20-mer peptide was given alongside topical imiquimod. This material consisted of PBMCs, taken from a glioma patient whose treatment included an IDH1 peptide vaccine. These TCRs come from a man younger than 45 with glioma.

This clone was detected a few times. CDR3 sequence: CASSTGTGNQPQHF. The DNA for the CDR3 is TGCGCCAGCAGCACCGGGACAGGGAACCAGCCCCAGCATTTT. J is TRBJ1-5 and V is TRBV5-1; TRBD1 aligns across 9 bases. This CDR3 has 14 residues. Germline V gene data show CDR1 as SGHRS and CDR2 as YFSETQ. The trim removed 4 bases at V and 7 bases at J, leaving 6 bases unmatched.

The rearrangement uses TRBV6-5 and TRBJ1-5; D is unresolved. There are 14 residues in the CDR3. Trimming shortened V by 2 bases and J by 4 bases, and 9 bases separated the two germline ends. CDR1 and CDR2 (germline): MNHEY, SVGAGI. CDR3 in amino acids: CASSYRASNQPQHF. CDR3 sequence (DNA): TGTGCCAGCAGTTACCGAGCCTCGAATCAGCCCCAGCATTTT.

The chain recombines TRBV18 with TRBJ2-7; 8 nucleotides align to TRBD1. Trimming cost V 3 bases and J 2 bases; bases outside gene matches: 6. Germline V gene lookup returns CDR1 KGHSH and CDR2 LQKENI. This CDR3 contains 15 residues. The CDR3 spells CASSPLGTGTYEQYF. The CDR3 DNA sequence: TGTGCCAGCTCACCCTTAGGGACAGGAACCTACGAGCAGTACTTC.

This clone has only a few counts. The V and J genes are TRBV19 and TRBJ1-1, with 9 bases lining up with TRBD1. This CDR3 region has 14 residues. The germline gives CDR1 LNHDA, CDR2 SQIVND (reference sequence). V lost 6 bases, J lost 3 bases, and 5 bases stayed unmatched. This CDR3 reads CASSQRQGDTEAFF. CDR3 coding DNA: TGTGCCAGTAGCCAGAGACAGGGGGACACTGAAGCTTTCTTT.

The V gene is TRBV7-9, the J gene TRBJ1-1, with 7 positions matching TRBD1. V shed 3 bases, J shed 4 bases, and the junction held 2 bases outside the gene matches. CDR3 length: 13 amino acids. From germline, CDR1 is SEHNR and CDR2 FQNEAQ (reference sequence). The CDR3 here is CASSFAGGTEAFF. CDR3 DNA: TGTGCCAGCAGCTTCGCAGGGGGCACTGAAGCTTTCTTT. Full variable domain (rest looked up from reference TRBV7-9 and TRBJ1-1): DTGVSQNPRHKITKRGQNVTFRCDPISEHNRLYWYRQTLGQGPEFLTYFQNEAQLEKSRLLSDRFSAERPKGSFSTLEIQRTEQGDSAMYLCASSFAGGTEAFFGQGTRLTVV.

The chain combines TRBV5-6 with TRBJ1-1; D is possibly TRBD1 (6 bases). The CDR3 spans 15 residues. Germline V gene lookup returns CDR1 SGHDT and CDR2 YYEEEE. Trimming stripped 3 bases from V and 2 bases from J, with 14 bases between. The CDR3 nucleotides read TGTGCCAGCAGCTCCCGGGGCAGGGGCAACACTGAAGCTTTCTTT. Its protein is CASSSRGRGNTEAFF.

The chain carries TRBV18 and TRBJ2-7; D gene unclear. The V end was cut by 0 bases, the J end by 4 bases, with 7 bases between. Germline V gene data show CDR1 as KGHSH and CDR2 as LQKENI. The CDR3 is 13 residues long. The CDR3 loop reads CASSPPGAYEQYF. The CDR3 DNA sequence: TGTGCCAGCTCACCACCGGGCGCGTACGAGCAGTACTTC.

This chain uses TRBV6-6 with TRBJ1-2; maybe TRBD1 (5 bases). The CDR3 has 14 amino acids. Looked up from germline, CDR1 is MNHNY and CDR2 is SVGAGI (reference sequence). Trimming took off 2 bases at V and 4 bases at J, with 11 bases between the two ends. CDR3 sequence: CASSYGAEIYGYTF. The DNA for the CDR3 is TGTGCCAGCAGTTACGGGGCGGAAATCTATGGCTACACCTTC.

This CDR3 is CASSQEGREYNEQFF. The DNA for the CDR3 is TGCGCCAGCAGCCAAGAGGGCAGGGAGTACAATGAGCAGTTCTTC. The V and J genes are TRBV4-1 and TRBJ2-1; D may match TRBD1 or TRBD2 (5 bases each). The V end lost 0 bases, the J end lost 4 bases, and 10 bases lay between the germline ends. CDR3 length: 15 amino acids. Germline CDR1 and CDR2: MGHRA and YSYEKL.

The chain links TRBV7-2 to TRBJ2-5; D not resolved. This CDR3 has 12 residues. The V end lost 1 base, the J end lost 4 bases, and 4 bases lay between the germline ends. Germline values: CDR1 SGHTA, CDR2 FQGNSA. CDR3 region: CASSLGIETQYF. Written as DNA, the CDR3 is TGTGCCAGCAGCTTAGGGATAGAGACCCAGTACTTC.

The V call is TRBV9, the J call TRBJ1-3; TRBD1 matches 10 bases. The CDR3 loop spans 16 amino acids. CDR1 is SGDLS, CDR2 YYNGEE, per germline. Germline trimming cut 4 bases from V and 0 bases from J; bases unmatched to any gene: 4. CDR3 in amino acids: CASSLWTGGSGNTIYF. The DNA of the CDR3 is TGTGCCAGCAGCCTCTGGACAGGGGGCTCTGGAAACACCATATATTTT. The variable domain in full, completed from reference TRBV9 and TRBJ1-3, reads DSGVTQTPKHLITATGQRVTLRCSPRSGDLSVYWYQQSLDQGLQFLIQYYNGEERAKGNILERFSAQQFPDLHSELNLSSLELGDSALYFCASSLWTGGSGNTIYFGEGSWLTVV.

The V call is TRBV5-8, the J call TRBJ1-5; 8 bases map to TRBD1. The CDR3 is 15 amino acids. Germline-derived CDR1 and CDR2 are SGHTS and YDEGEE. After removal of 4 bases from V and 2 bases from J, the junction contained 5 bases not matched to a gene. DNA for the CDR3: TGTGCCAGCAGCCTTGGACAGGGCCGCAATCAGCCCCAGCATTTT. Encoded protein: CASSLGQGRNQPQHF.

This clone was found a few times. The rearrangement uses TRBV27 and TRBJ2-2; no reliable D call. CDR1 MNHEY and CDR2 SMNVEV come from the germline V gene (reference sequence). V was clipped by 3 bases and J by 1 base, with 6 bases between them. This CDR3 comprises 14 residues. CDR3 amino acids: CASSFEWNTGELFF. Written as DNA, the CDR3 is TGTGCCAGCAGTTTTGAATGGAACACCGGGGAGCTGTTTTTT.

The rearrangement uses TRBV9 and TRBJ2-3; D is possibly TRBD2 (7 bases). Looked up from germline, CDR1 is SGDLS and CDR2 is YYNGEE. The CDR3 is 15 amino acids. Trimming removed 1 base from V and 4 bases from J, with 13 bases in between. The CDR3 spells CASSVRGRAADTQYF. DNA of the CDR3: TGTGCCAGCAGCGTAAGGGGGAGGGCCGCAGATACGCAGTATTTT.

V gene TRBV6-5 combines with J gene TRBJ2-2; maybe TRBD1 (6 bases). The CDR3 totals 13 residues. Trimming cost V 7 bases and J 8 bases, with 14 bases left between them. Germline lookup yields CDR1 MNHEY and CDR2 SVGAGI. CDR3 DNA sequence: TGTGCCAGCACCACAGGGCATTTGGGGGAGCTGTTTTTT. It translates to CASTTGHLGELFF.

CDR3 in amino acids: CASRPSGIAYEQYF. Here the CDR3 DNA reads TGCGCCAGCAGGCCTAGCGGGATCGCCTACGAGCAGTACTTC. The V and J genes are TRBV10-1 and TRBJ2-7, with 9 bases lining up with TRBD2. CDR3 length: 14 residues. Germline CDR1 is WNHNN and CDR2 is SYGVQD (reference sequence). V lost 6 bases and J lost 2; bases outside the gene matches: 5.

CDR3 protein: CASSVAPANYGYTF. CDR3 coding DNA: TGTGCCAGTAGTGTGGCCCCAGCTAACTATGGCTACACCTTC. The rearrangement uses TRBV19 and TRBJ1-2; D unresolved. CDR3 length: 14 residues. CDR1 and CDR2 from the germline V gene are LNHDA and SQIVND (reference sequence). V dropped 5 bases and J dropped 0 bases, with 10 bases sitting between them.

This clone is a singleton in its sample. CDR3 sequence reads: CASSLGSPNTGELFF. CDR3 nucleotides: TGTGCCAGCTCACTTGGCAGTCCGAACACCGGGGAGCTGTTTTTT. The rearrangement joins TRBV18 to TRBJ2-2; D is ambiguous. V was shortened by 4 bases and J by 0 bases, with 9 bases between the two germline ends. The germline CDR1 and CDR2 sequences are KGHSH and LQKENI. The CDR3 is 15 residues long.

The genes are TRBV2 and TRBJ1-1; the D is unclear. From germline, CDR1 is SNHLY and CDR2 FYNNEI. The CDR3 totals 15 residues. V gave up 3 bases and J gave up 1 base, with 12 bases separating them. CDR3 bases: TGTGCCAGCAGTGAGGGTCCTAGGGAGAACACTGAAGCTTTCTTT. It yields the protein CASSEGPRENTEAFF.

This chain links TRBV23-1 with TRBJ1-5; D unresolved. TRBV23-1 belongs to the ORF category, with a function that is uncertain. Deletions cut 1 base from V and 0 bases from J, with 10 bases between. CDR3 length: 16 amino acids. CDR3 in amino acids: CASSQWAGYSNQPQHF. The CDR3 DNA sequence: TGCGCCAGCAGTCAATGGGCGGGGTATAGCAATCAGCCCCAGCATTTT.

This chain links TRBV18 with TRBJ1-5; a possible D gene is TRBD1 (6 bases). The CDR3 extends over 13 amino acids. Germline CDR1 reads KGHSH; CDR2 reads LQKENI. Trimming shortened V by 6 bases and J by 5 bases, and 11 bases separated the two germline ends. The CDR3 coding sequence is TGTGCCAGCTCGCAGGACAGTCATCAGCCCCAGCATTTT. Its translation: CASSQDSHQPQHF.

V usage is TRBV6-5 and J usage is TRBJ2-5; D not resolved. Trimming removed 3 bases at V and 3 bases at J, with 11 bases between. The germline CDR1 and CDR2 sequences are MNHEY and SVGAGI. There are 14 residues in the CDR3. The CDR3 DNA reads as TGTGCCAGCAGTTATGGGCTAAACAAAGAGACCCAGTACTTC. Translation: CASSYGLNKETQYF.

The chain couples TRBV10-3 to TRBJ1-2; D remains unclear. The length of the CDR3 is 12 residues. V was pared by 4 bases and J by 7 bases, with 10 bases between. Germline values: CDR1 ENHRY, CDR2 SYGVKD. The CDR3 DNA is TGTGCCATCAGTGTAGGAGGGCTTGGCTACACCTTC. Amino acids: CAISVGGLGYTF.

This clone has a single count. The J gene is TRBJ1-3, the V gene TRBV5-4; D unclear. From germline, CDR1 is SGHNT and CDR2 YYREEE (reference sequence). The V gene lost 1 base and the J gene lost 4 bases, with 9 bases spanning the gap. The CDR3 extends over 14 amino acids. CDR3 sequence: CASSLLSAGNTIYF. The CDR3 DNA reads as TGTGCCAGCAGCTTGTTGTCCGCGGGAAACACCATATATTTT.

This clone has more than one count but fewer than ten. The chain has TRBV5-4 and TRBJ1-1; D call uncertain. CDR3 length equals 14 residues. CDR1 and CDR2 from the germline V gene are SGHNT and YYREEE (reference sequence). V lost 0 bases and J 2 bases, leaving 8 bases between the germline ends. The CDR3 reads CASSLDKTNTEAFF. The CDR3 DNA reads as TGTGCCAGCAGCTTGGACAAAACTAACACTGAAGCTTTCTTT.

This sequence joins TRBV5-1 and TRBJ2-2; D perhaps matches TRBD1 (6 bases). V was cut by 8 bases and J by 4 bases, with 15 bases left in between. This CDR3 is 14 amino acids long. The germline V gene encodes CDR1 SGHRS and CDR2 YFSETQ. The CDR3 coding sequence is TGCGCCAGAACCGGGACACCGTCCACCGGGGAGCTGTTTTTT. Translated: CARTGTPSTGELFF.